This T cell receptor beta chain was profiled in a study of T cells after yellow fever vaccination. At the level of the study: Some fractions had low cell numbers, and these were prepared with SMART-Seq v4 Ultra Low Input. Findings and limits, study-wide: Abundant clonotypes from the bulk population could contaminate FACS-sorted repertoires.

This clonotype was found many times. The antigen remains undetermined. TCRdb reprocessed the 5' RACE reads with MiXCR, giving one entry per CDR3 protein. The sample shows about 310,000 distinct CDR3 sequences, more than 3% of them seen only once. The germline CDR1 and CDR2 sequences are LGHDT and YNNKEL (reference sequence). Trimming took 5 bases from V and 2 from J, leaving 10 bases between them. The CDR3 has 15 amino acids. V is TRBV3-1 and J is TRBJ2-6, with D possibly matching TRBD1 (6 bases). Sequenced here: PBMCs, sampled on the day of the yellow fever booster vaccination. The clonotype originates from a man between 18 and 29 years old who received the YFV17D yellow fever vaccine. DNA for the CDR3: TGTGCCAGCAGCAGGGGGAGACCTGGGGCCAACGTCCTGACTTTC. Translating it yields CASSRGRPGANVLTF.